The 5 T cell receptor beta chains presented below share a single source sample, sequenced in a study of CD4 T cells in lung cancer. The lung tissue was taken at least 3 cm from the tumor in the same resection. Assay used: immunoSEQ multiplex PCR; TCRdb lists only in-frame clones, some missing. The sample has roughly 9,300 clones, approximately 66% seen once; the top ten hold over 15%. Material: normal lung tissue taken away from the tumor. All receptors come from a man aged 55-75 years with non-small cell lung cancer.

The chain couples TRBV7-8 to TRBJ2-2, with 9 positions matching TRBD2. CDR1 and CDR2 (germline): SGHVS, FQNEAQ. The CDR3 is made up of 17 amino acids. V trimming: 1 base; J trimming: 7 bases; junction bases outside the gene matches: 10. Here the CDR3 DNA reads TGTGCCAGCAGCTTAGGACTAGCGGTGCCAAAGGGCGGGGAGCTGTTTTTT. Its translation is CASSLGLAVPKGGELFF.

This sequence joins TRBV5-4 and TRBJ2-7, with TRBD2 matching 7 bases. The V gene end was trimmed by 4 bases and the J gene end by 1 base; junction bases not matched to a gene: 5. The CDR3 runs to 14 residues. Germline assignment: CDR1 SGHNT and CDR2 YYREEE (reference sequence). CDR3 protein: CASSPGLNSYEQYF. The CDR3 nucleotides read TGTGCCAGCAGCCCGGGACTAAATTCCTACGAGCAGTACTTC.

The chain links TRBV5-6 to TRBJ1-2; D is ambiguous. Trimming stripped 2 bases from V and 6 bases from J, with 17 bases between. Germline assignment: CDR1 SGHDT and CDR2 YYEEEE. The CDR3 loop spans 15 amino acids. CDR3 DNA sequence: TGTGCCAGCAGCTTTTCGCGGGAGACCTTCAATGGCTACACCTTC. This sequence encodes CASSFSRETFNGYTF.

V usage is TRBV9 and J usage is TRBJ2-1; maybe TRBD2 (5 bases). CDR1 SGDLS and CDR2 YYNGEE come from the germline V gene. This CDR3 contains 15 residues. V lost 0 bases and J 2 bases, leaving 9 bases between the germline ends. CDR3 DNA: TGTGCCAGCAGCGTAGAAAGCGGACCCTACAATGAGCAGTTCTTC. It is translated as CASSVESGPYNEQFF.

This chain joins TRBV18 and TRBJ2-3, with D maybe TRBD2 (6 bases). This CDR3 has 18 residues. The V end lost 0 bases, the J end lost 2 bases, and 18 bases lay between the germline ends. The germline gives CDR1 KGHSH, CDR2 LQKENI. As DNA, the CDR3 is TGTGCCAGCTCACCACCGCGGGGTGGGGATTCCCACACAGATACGCAGTATTTT. This translates into CASSPPRGGDSHTDTQYF.